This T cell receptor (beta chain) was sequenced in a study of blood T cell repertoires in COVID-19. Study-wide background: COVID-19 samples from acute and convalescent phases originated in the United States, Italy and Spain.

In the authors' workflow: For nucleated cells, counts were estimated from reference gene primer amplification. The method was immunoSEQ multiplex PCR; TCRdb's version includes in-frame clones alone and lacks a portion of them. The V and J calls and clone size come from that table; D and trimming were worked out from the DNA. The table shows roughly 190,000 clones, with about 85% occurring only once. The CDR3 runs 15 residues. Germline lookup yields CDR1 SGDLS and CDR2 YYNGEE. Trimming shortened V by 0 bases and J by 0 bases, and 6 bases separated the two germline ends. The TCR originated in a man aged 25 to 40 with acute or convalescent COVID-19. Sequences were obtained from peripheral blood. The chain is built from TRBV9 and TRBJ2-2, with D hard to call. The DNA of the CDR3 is TGTGCCAGCAGCGTAGTTACGGCGAACACCGGGGAGCTGTTTTTT. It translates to CASSVVTANTGELFF.